This T cell receptor (beta chain) was recovered during a study of CD8+ T cells in alopecia areata. Individuals with alopecia areata gave both lesional scalp punch biopsies and peripheral blood for collection. Reverse transcription of extracted RNA yielded cDNA, which provided the sequencing template. Sequencing used immunoSEQ multiplex PCR; TCRdb keeps in-frame clones, though not all of them. The sample records 90,000 to 130,000 clones, about 50% being singletons. The V end was cut by 4 bases, the J end by 5 bases, with 16 bases between. The CDR3 is 15 residues long. CDR1 is SGHTA and CDR2 is FQGTGA in the germline V gene.

The TCR comes from a human donor with alopecia areata. Input material: NKG2D-low CD8+ T cells sorted from blood. The chain carries TRBV7-3 and TRBJ2-3, with D possibly TRBD2 on 6 matching bases. The CDR3 sequence: CASSSGNGSQDTQYF. CDR3 nucleotide sequence: TGTGCCAGCAGCTCGGGAAACGGGAGTCAAGATACGCAGTATTTT.